Listed below are T cell receptor beta chains from one sample, sequenced in a study of early T cells in non-severe SARS-CoV-2 infection. TCRdb processed the 5' RACE reads anew with MiXCR; each CDR3 protein has one entry. This table has 50,000 to 60,000 distinct CDR3 sequences, around 13% appearing once. Sequencing input: whole blood. All receptors derive from an adult who was a healthcare worker with PCR-confirmed SARS-CoV-2 infection or an uninfected control (not recorded which). Both conserved end residues are part of each CDR3. The D gene is left open where the match is weak. Clone size is given for some rows only: seen once, a few or many times, or a class if the clone is expanded.

J: TRBJ1-2
V: TRBV12-3/TRBV12-4
size: -
D: -
DNA: TGTGCCAGCAGTTTAAGGACGAATGGCTACACCTTC
CDR3: CASSLRTNGYTF

J: TRBJ2-3
V: TRBV7-6
size: many
D: -
DNA: TGTGCCAGCAGCGTAACAGCGAGCACAGATACGCAGTATTTT
CDR3: CASSVTASTDTQYF

J: TRBJ2-7
V: TRBV20-1
size: many
D: TRBD2
DNA: TGCAGTGCTAGAGGTGGCGGGGGGGATTCCTACGAGCAGTACTTC
CDR3: CSARGGGGDSYEQYF

J: TRBJ2-3
V: TRBV27
size: many
D: TRBD2
DNA: TGTGCCAGCAGTGTTGCGGGGGGCAAAGATACGCAGTATTTT
CDR3: CASSVAGGKDTQYF

J: TRBJ1-6
V: TRBV6-2/TRBV6-3
size: -
D: TRBD1
DNA: TGTGCCAGCACCCTCCACGCCTTCGGACAGGGGTTTTCACCCCTCCACTTT
CDR3: CASTLHAFGQGFSPLHF

J: TRBJ2-1
V: TRBV10-1
size: -
D: -
DNA: TGCGCCAGCAGTGAGTCGCCGGACATGAGGATCAATGAGCAGTTCTTC
CDR3: CASSESPDMRINEQFF

J: TRBJ1-1
V: TRBV6-2/TRBV6-3
size: few
D: -
DNA: TGTGCCAGCAGTTACGAGGGGCCTAGAAACACTGAAGCTTTCTTT
CDR3: CASSYEGPRNTEAFF

J: TRBJ2-7
V: TRBV27
size: -
D: TRBD1
DNA: TGTGCCAGCAGTTTTGGGACAGCCTACGAGCAGTACTTC
CDR3: CASSFGTAYEQYF

J: TRBJ1-5
V: TRBV20-1
size: -
D: -
DNA: TGCAGTGCGGGGAGGGGTGGCAATCAGCCCCAGCATTTT
CDR3: CSAGRGGNQPQHF

J: TRBJ1-4
V: TRBV6-6
size: many
D: -
DNA: TGTGCCAGCACCCTCCCGGCAGGAGGTGAAAAACTGTTTTTT
CDR3: CASTLPAGGEKLFF